The 9 T cell receptor beta chains in this list originate from one sample, sequenced in a study of T cells in women clearing cervical HPV infection (dated by TCRdb to 2017 to 2018). Libraries came from the immunoSEQ multiplex PCR assay. In TCRdb, the immuneACCESS table is reduced to in-frame sequences with V and J assigned. These tables do not hold every clone; where another copy was compared, an unresolved V gene accounts for under half, and the others remain unexplained. The sample table includes tens of thousands of clones. The top ten clones comprise 5.5% to 8% of the sample. The specimen was blood buffy coat. Receptor source: a woman between 18 and 70 years old with a cervical HPV16 infection that either progressed to CIN3+ or cleared (not recorded which).

Notes on this clone: The read finishes 3 residues shy of the CDR3 end, and the germline J gene is used to complete it. The chain has TRBV7-6 and TRBJ2-1; tentatively, D is TRBD2 (5 bases). Germline V lookup: CDR1 SGHVS, CDR2 FNYEAQ. Trimming removed 6 bases from V and 0 bases from J, with 12 bases in between. The CDR3 totals 15 residues. This chain's CDR3 is CASSSSGASYNEQFF. The sequenced CDR3 bases are TGTGCCAGCAGTTCCAGCGGAGCCTCCTACAATGAG.

Worth noting for this clone: Coverage ceases 3 residues before the CDR3 finishes, and the germline J gene fills in the end. V and J are TRBV13 and TRBJ2-1; a weak D match, TRBD1 (6 bases). Germline V gene lookup returns CDR1 PRHDT and CDR2 FYEKMQ (reference sequence). V shed 4 bases and J shed 7 bases, with 14 bases lying between them. This CDR3 comprises 14 residues. CDR3 region: CASSSRTEENEQFF. The CDR3 DNA, read in part, is TGTGCCAGCAGCTCTCGGACAGAGGAGAATGAG.

For this clone: Read data end 3 residues before the CDR3 end; the end is taken from the germline J gene. This chain links TRBV20-1 with TRBJ2-7; D is possibly TRBD2 (6 bases). V gave up 3 bases and J gave up 6 bases, with 18 bases separating them. The germline CDR1 and CDR2 sequences are DFQATT and SNEGSKA (reference sequence). The CDR3 has 14 residues. This chain's CDR3 is CSARPSGGRLEQYF. The sequenced part of the CDR3 DNA is TGCAGTGCTAGGCCCTCAGGAGGGCGCCTCGAG.

On this clone itself: The DNA ends 3 residues before the CDR3 does, and the rest of the CDR3 is filled in from the germline J gene. The chain carries TRBV30 and TRBJ1-6, with D perhaps matching TRBD1 (6 bases). Per germline, CDR1 GTSNPN and CDR2 SVGIG (reference sequence). V was trimmed by 0 bases and J by 8 bases, leaving 8 bases between them. The CDR3 covers 13 residues. The part of the CDR3 DNA that was read is TGTGCCTGGAGTGTACAGGGAGATTCACCC. Protein product: CAWSVQGDSP. The entire CDR3 is CAWSVQGDSPLHF.

With respect to this clone: Sequencing ends 3 residues short of the CDR3 end; the germline J gene provides the rest. The gene calls are TRBV5-1 and TRBJ2-7, with 10 bases aligning to TRBD1. With V trimmed by 5 bases and J by 4 bases, 21 bases remained unmatched. The CDR3 totals 19 residues. Germline V CDR1 and CDR2: SGHRS, YFSETQ. The CDR3 sequence: CASSRAVGQGLTNSYEQYF. The DNA read from the CDR3 is TGCGCCAGCAGTCGTGCCGTGGGACAGGGGCTTACAAATTCGTACGAG.

As regards this clone: The read comes to an end 3 residues before the CDR3 does, leaving the germline J gene to fill in the end. J is TRBJ2-7 and V is TRBV19, with D perhaps TRBD2 (6 bases). V was cut by 5 bases and J by 6 bases, with 14 bases left in between. Germline V lookup: CDR1 LNHDA, CDR2 SQIVND (reference sequence). The CDR3 consists of 13 residues. The CDR3 bases that were read are TGTGCCAGTAGTCCTCTCCGGGGAGGCGAG. Encoded protein: CASSPLRGGE. In full, the CDR3 is CASSPLRGGEQYF.

This CDR3 reads CSVTPGALNTEAFF. CDR3 DNA, as far as it was read: TGCAGCGTTACCCCAGGGGCCTTGAACACTGAA. The chain carries TRBV29-1 and TRBJ1-1, with D perhaps matching TRBD1 (6 bases). The CDR3 end is not reached by the read, which stops 3 residues before it; the germline J gene fills it in. Looked up from germline, CDR1 is SQVTM and CDR2 is ANQGSEA. The CDR3 is 14 amino acids. Trimming stripped 5 bases from V and 0 bases from J, with 13 bases between.

With respect to this clone: At one end, the junction sequence differs from germline, possibly due to a read error. The CDR3 end falls 3 residues outside the read, so it is completed with the germline J gene. Other nucleotide sequences from this sample produce the same CDR3. The V call is TRBV6-2 or TRBV6-3, the J call TRBJ1-2; 8 bases are shared with TRBD1. The CDR3 loop spans 13 amino acids. CDR1 and CDR2 from the germline V gene are MNHEY and SVGEGT. CDR3 bases read: TGTGCTAGCAAGCGAGGACAGGGAGATGGC. It yields the protein CASKRGQGDG. The full-length CDR3 reads as CASKRGQGDGYTF.

Details on this clone: The read is 3 residues too short to cover the CDR3 end, so that end is filled in from the germline J gene. This chain joins TRBV5-6 and TRBJ2-7, with 8 bases that match TRBD1. This CDR3 is 14 amino acids long. CDR1 and CDR2 from the germline V gene are SGHDT and YYEEEE. The V gene end was trimmed by 3 bases and the J gene end by 3 bases; junction bases not matched to a gene: 5. This chain's CDR3 is CASSSGTGNYEQYF. Partial CDR3 DNA: TGTGCCAGCAGCTCCGGGACAGGTAACTACGAG.